These 10 T cell receptor beta chains originate from one sample sequenced in a study of T cell responses to AZD1222 COVID-19 vaccine. TCRdb's copy holds only in-frame clones and misses some; the assay was immunoSEQ multiplex PCR. This table holds approximately 170,000 clones, 85% to 90% found once. Specimen: peripheral blood, collected 28 days after the second AZD1222 dose. These receptors all stem from an adult who received the AZD1222 COVID-19 vaccine.

V gene TRBV6-1 combines with J gene TRBJ1-2; D remains ambiguous. The CDR3 runs 15 residues. Germline assignment: CDR1 MNHNS and CDR2 SASEGT. Trimming removed 3 bases at V and 3 bases at J, with 14 bases between. CDR3 coding DNA: TGTGCCAGCAGTGACCCGGGCAGCCCTGACTATGGCTACACCTTC. Amino acid sequence: CASSDPGSPDYGYTF.

CDR3 DNA: TGTGCCAGCAGCCCCGATGGGAGGGGGGGGGCCTATGGCTACACCTTC. This translates into CASSPDGRGGAYGYTF. The rearrangement uses TRBV5-5 and TRBJ1-2; tentatively, D is TRBD1 (6 bases). V lost 4 bases and J 4 bases, leaving 20 bases between the germline ends. The CDR3 length is 16 residues. CDR1 and CDR2 from the germline V gene are SGHKS and YYEKEE (reference sequence).

This rearrangement joins TRBV3-1 (or the pseudogene TRBV3-2) to TRBJ2-2; 7 nucleotides agree with TRBD1. Germline V gene data show CDR1 as LGHDT and CDR2 as YNNKEL (reference sequence). V shed 7 bases, J shed 5 bases, and the junction held 7 bases outside the gene matches. The CDR3 runs 14 residues. CDR3 coding DNA: TGTGCCAGCAAACCGGGACAGAAAACCGGGGAGCTGTTTTTT. Protein sequence: CASKPGQKTGELFF.

The genes are TRBV28 and TRBJ1-5; D not resolved. The CDR3 runs 15 residues. Between the trimmed V and J ends, which lost 6 bases and 7 bases, there was a span of 19 bases. Per the germline V gene, CDR1 is MDHEN and CDR2 is SYDVKM. CDR3 in amino acids: CASRNIDGPLQPQHF. The CDR3 DNA sequence: TGTGCCAGCAGAAACATAGATGGACCTCTCCAGCCCCAGCATTTT.

As DNA, the CDR3 is TGTGCCAGTAGTATTGACGAAAGGAGGGAGACCCAGTACTTC. As protein: CASSIDERRETQYF. The genes are TRBV19 and TRBJ2-5; TRBD2 might be the D (5 bases). This CDR3 comprises 14 residues. Germline V gene data show CDR1 as LNHDA and CDR2 as SQIVND (reference sequence). V dropped 3 bases and J dropped 5 bases, with 13 bases sitting between them.

The count of this clone is one. V gene TRBV6-4 combines with J gene TRBJ2-2, with TRBD1 matching 7 bases. CDR1 and CDR2 from the germline V gene are MRHNA and SNTAGT. Trimming took 5 bases from V and 1 from J; bases not matched to a gene: 4. This CDR3 region has 15 residues. CDR3 residues: CASSPRTGNTGELFF. The CDR3 DNA follows: TGTGCCAGCAGTCCGAGGACAGGGAACACCGGGGAGCTGTTTTTT.

The J gene is TRBJ1-4, the V gene TRBV7-6; 8 positions agree with TRBD1. V was pared by 2 bases and J by 8 bases, with 13 bases of the junction left unmatched. CDR3 length: 17 residues. Germline V CDR1 and CDR2: SGHVS, FNYEAQ. In DNA form, the CDR3 reads TGTGCCAGCAGCTTACCGGGACAGGCATTCCCGAAAGAAAAACTGTTTTTT. It yields the protein CASSLPGQAFPKEKLFF.

This chain joins TRBV19 and TRBJ1-5; 7 bases line up with TRBD1. J lost 7 bases, V lost 5 bases, and 5 bases had no gene match. CDR1 is LNHDA and CDR2 is SQIVND in the germline V gene (reference sequence). This CDR3 region has 13 residues. The CDR3: CASSVQGMQPQHF. The CDR3, as DNA: TGTGCCAGTAGTGTACAGGGGATGCAGCCCCAGCATTTT.

This clone was recorded only once. The chain couples TRBV5-6 to TRBJ1-3; 9 nucleotides match TRBD1. The CDR3 covers 16 residues. Germline V CDR1 and CDR2: SGHDT, YYEEEE. The V and J ends lost 4 bases and 2 bases, in that order; junction bases with no gene match: 7. The DNA for the CDR3 is TGTGCCAGCAGCGCACAGGGGGCGCCGCCTGGAAACACCATATATTTT. Translated: CASSAQGAPPGNTIYF.

This sequence joins TRBV7-3 and TRBJ2-5, with 8 bases aligning to TRBD2. The J segment lost 5 bases and the V segment lost 0 bases, leaving 5 bases of the junction unmatched. Germline CDR1 reads SGHTA; CDR2 reads FQGTGA. This CDR3 region has 15 residues. CDR3 residues: CASSLTGTRSETQYF. The DNA for the CDR3 is TGTGCCAGCAGCTTAACCGGGACTAGGTCGGAGACCCAGTACTTC. The whole variable domain, filled in from reference TRBV7-3 and TRBJ2-5, reads GAGVSQTPSNKVTEKGKYVELRCDPISGHTALYWYRQSLGQGPEFLIYFQGTGAADDSGLPNDRFFAVRPEGSVSTLKIQRTERGDSAVYLCASSLTGTRSETQYFGPGTRLLVL.